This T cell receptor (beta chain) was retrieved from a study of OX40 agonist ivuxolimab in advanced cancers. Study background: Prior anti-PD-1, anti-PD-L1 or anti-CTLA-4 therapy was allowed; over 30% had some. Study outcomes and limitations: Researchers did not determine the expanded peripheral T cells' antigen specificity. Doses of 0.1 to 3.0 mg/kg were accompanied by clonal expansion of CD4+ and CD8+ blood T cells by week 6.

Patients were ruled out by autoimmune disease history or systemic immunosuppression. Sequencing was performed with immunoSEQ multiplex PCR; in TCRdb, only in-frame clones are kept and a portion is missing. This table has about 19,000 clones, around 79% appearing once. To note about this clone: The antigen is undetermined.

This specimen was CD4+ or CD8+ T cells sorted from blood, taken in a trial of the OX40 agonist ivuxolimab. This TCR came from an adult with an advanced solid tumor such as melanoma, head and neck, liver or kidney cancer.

This CDR3 reads CAISEAEAGGGFFSGANVLTF. The DNA of the CDR3 is TGTGCCATCAGTGAGGCGGAGGCAGGGGGCGGATTTTTTTCTGGGGCCAACGTCCTGACTTTC. The rearrangement joins TRBV10-3 to TRBJ2-6, with 8 bases lining up with TRBD1. CDR3 length equals 21 residues. After removal of 2 bases from V and 1 base from J, the junction contained 16 bases not matched to a gene. Germline V gives CDR1 ENHRY, CDR2 SYGVKD.